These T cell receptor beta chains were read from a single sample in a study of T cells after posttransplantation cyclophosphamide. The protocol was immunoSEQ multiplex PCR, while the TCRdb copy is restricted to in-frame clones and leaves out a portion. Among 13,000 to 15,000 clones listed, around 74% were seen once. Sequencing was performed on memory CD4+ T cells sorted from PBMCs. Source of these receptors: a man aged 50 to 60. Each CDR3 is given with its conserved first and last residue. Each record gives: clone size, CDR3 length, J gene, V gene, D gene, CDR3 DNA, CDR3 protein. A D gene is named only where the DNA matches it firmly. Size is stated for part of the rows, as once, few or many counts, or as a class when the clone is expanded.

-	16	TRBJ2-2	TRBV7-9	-	TGTGCCAGCAGCTTTGGACCTCGGGGTGGCACCGGGGAGCTGTTTTTT	CASSFGPRGGTGELFF
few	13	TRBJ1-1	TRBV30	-	TGTGCCTGGAGTTACCGGGAATACACTGAAGCTTTCTTT	CAWSYREYTEAFF
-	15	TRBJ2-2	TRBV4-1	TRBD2	TGCGCCAGCAGCCTCGGACTAGCGGGCACCGGGGAGCTGTTTTTT	CASSLGLAGTGELFF
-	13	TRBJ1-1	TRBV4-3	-	TGCGCCAGCAGCCAAGACATTAACACTGAAGCTTTCTTT	CASSQDINTEAFF
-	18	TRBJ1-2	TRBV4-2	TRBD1	TGTGCCAGCAGCCAAGACCGGTTTGCGGGACAGGGGTCAGGGGGCTACACCTTC	CASSQDRFAGQGSGGYTF
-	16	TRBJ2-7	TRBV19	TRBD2	TGTGCCAGTAGTCCTTGGCCCAAAGGCGGGAGACACGAGCAGTACTTC	CASSPWPKGGRHEQYF
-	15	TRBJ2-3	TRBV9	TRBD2	TGTGCCAGCAGCGTACTAGCGGGGGAAACAGATACGCAGTATTTT	CASSVLAGETDTQYF
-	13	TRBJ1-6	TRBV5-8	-	TGTGCCAGCAGCTCGGATCCAGGTTCACCCCTCCACTTT	CASSSDPGSPLHF
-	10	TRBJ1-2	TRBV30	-	TGTGCCTGGGGGAACAGGGGCTACACCTTC	CAWGNRGYTF
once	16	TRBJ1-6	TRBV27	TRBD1	TGTGCCAGCAGTTTGCGACAGGGATTTGGTAATTCACCCCTCCACTTT	CASSLRQGFGNSPLHF
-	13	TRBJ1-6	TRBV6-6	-	TGTGCCAGCAGTCCCACAGTTAATTCACCCCTCCACTTT	CASSPTVNSPLHF
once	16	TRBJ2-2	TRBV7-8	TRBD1	TGTGCCAGCAGCTGGAGGGGACAGGGGAACACCGGGGAGCTGTTTTTT	CASSWRGQGNTGELFF
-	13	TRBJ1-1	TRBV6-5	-	TGTGCCAGCAGTTACCAAATTGACACTGAAGCTTTCTTT	CASSYQIDTEAFF
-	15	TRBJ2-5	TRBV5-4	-	TGTGCCAGCCGGACGGGGGGCTGGGGGCAAGAGACCCAGTACTTC	CASRTGGWGQETQYF
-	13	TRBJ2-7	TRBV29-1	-	TGCAGCGTCGGTGACAGTGACCCCTACGAGCAGTACTTC	CSVGDSDPYEQYF
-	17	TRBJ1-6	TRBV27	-	TGTGCCAGCAGTTCCCGTTATAGCGGGGTCTCGATTTCACCCCTCCACTTT	CASSSRYSGVSISPLHF
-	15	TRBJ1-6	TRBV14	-	TGTGCCAGCAGCCTCGGGGGCTCCTATAATTCACCCCTCCACTTT	CASSLGGSYNSPLHF
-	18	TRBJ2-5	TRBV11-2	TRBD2	TGTGCCAGCAGCTTAGGCCGACTAGCGGGCCTCGGCCAAGAGACCCAGTACTTC	CASSLGRLAGLGQETQYF
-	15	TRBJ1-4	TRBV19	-	TGTGCCAGTACGGGGTTCACAACCCCCCGTGAAAAACTGTTTTTT	CASTGFTTPREKLFF
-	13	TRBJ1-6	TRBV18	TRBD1	TGTGCCAGCGGGACAGCGGAAACTGCACCCCTCCACTTT	CASGTAETAPLHF
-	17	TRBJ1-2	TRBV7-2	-	TGTGCCAGCAGCCCCCTTATACTGCCAGGAACTAACTATGGCTACACCTTC	CASSPLILPGTNYGYTF
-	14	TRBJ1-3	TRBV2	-	TGTGCCAGCGCCCGGGGGGCCTCTGGAAGCACCATATATTTT	CASARGASGSTIYF
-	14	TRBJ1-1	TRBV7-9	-	TGTGCCAGCGGAGAACGACGGGTAGGCACTGAAGCTTTCTTT	CASGERRVGTEAFF
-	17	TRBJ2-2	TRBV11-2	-	TGTGCCAGCAGCTCCCCGAGGGGGGGCTACGGCACCGGGGAGCTGTTTTTT	CASSSPRGGYGTGELFF
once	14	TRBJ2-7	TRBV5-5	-	TGTGCCAGCAGCTTGGAACAGGGAGCCTACGAGCAGTACTTC	CASSLEQGAYEQYF
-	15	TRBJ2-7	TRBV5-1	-	TGCGCCAGCACCCCGGGGAGTGGTTTAACCTACGAGCAGTACTTC	CASTPGSGLTYEQYF
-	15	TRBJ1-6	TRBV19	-	TGTGCCAGTAGTCCCCGCCGGGGAGGGGATTCACCCCTCCACTTT	CASSPRRGGDSPLHF
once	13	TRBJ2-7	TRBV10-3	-	TGTGCCATTTCCGGGGTAGCGGCTTACGAGCAGTACTTC	CAISGVAAYEQYF
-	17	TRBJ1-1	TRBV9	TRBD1	TGTGCCAGCAGCGTAGGACAGGGGGATTCTGGGAACACTGAAGCTTTCTTT	CASSVGQGDSGNTEAFF
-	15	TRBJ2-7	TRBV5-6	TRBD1	TGTGCCAGCAGCAGAAGGGACAGAGGCTCCTACGAGCAGTACTTC	CASSRRDRGSYEQYF
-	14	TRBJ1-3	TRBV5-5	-	TGTGCCAGCAGGGATAGCCGCACTGGAAACACCATATATTTT	CASRDSRTGNTIYF
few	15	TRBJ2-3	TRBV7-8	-	TGTGCCAGCAGCAGACTCCGTATCTCCACAGATACGCAGTATTTT	CASSRLRISTDTQYF
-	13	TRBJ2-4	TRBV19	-	TGTGCCAGCTCCACAGACCGCAAAAACATTCAGTACTTC	CASSTDRKNIQYF
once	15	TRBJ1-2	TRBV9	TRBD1	TGTGCCAGCAGCGTAGCGGGACAGGGGAACTATGGCTACACCTTC	CASSVAGQGNYGYTF
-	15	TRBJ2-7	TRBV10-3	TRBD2	TGTGCCATCAGTGAGTCAGGACTAGCGGTCGCCGAGCAGTACTTC	CAISESGLAVAEQYF